The present T cell receptor (beta chain) was sequenced within a study of CD8+CD57+ T cells in acquired aplastic anemia. This clonotype occurred many times. Flow cytometry had shown expanded CD8+CD57+ cells in the patients chosen for sequencing. Genomic DNA acted as the template from which TCR beta VDJ combination and CDR3 sequence profiling were carried out. TCRdb independently ran MiXCR on the reads; one entry per CDR3 protein. The sample contains hundreds of thousands of distinct CDR3 sequences, over 25% of which appear only once. The V end lost 4 bases, the J end lost 0 bases, and 11 bases lay between the germline ends. The germline V gene encodes CDR1 SGDLS and CDR2 YYNGEE. This CDR3 has 15 amino acids.

The rearrangement links TRBV9 to TRBJ1-5; D is perhaps TRBD1 (5 bases). The TCR originated in a human donor with aplastic anemia. Sequenced input: sorted CD4+, CD8+, or CD8+CD57+ T cells (not recorded which) from PBMCs. For the CDR3, the DNA is TGTGCCAGCAGCCCCGACAGCTATAGCAATCAGCCCCAGCATTTT. Encoded protein: CASSPDSYSNQPQHF.